This T cell receptor beta chain was found in a study of OX40 agonist ivuxolimab in advanced cancers. About the study: Ivuxolimab was administered intravenously to patients at 0.01 to 10 mg/kg every 2 weeks. Each dose-escalation patient presented with hepatocellular carcinoma, melanoma, renal cell or head and neck cancer. Partial responses, seen in three patients, involved one hepatocellular carcinoma and two cutaneous melanomas.

TCRdb's table, derived via immunoSEQ multiplex PCR, lists solely in-frame clones and lacks some. The table shows more than 45,000 clones, with over 80% occurring only once. Study results and caveats: Expanded clones tended on average to be more numerous among CD8+ T cells than CD4+.

Worth noting for this clone: Antigen specificity is unknown.

CDR3 length: 13 residues. CDR1 and CDR2 from the germline V gene are MNHEY and SMNVEV (reference sequence). Trimming took off 0 bases at V and 4 bases at J, with 5 bases between the two ends. This TCR came from an adult with an advanced solid tumor such as melanoma, head and neck, liver or kidney cancer. The specimen was CD4+ or CD8+ T cells sorted from blood, collected in a trial of the OX40 agonist ivuxolimab. This sequence joins TRBV27 and TRBJ2-3; unclear D gene. The CDR3: CASSLSWADTQYF. The CDR3 nucleotides are TGTGCCAGCAGTTTATCGTGGGCAGATACGCAGTATTTT.